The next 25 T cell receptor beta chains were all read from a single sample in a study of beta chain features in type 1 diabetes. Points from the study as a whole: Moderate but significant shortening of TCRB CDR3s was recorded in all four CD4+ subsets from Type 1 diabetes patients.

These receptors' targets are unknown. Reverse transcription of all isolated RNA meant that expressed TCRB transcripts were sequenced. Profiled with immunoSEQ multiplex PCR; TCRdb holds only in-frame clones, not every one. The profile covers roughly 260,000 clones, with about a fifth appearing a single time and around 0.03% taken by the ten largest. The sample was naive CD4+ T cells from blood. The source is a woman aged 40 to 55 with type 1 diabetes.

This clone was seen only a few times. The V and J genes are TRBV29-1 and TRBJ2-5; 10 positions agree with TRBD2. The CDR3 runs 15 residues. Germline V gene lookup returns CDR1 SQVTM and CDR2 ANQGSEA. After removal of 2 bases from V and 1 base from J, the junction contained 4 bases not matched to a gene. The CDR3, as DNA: TGCAGCGTTGAAATCGGACTAGCGGTCCAAGAGACCCAGTACTTC. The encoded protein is CSVEIGLAVQETQYF.

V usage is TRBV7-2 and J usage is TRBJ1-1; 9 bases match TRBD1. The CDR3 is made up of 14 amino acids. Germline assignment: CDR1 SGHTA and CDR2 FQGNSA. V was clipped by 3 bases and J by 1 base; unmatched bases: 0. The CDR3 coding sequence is TGTGCCAGCAGCTTGACAGGGGGGAACACTGAAGCTTTCTTT. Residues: CASSLTGGNTEAFF. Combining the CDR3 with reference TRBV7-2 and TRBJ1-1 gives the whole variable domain GAGVSQSPSNKVTEKGKDVELRCDPISGHTALYWYRQSLGQGLEFLIYFQGNSAPDKSGLPSDRFSAERTGGSVSTLTIQRTQQEDSAVYLCASSLTGGNTEAFFGQGTRLTVV.

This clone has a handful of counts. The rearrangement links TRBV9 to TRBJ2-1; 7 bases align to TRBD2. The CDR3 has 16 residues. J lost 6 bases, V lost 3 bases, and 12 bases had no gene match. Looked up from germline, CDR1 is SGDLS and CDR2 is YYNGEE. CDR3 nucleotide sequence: TGTGCCAGCAGCGCCTGGACTAGAGGTATCGGCAATGAGCAGTTCTTC. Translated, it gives CASSAWTRGIGNEQFF.

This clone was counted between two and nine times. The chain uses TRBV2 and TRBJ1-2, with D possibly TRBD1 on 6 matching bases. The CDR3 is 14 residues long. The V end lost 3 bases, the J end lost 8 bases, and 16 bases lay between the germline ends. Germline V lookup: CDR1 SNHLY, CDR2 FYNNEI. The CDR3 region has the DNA TGTGCCAGCAGTGATCGGCAGGGGATTCGCGGCTACACCTTC. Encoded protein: CASSDRQGIRGYTF.

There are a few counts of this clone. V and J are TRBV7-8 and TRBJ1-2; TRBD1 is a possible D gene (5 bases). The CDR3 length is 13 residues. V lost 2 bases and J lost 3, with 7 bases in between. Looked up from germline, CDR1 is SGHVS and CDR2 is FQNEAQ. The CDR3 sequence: CASSLRQYYGYTF. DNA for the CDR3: TGTGCCAGCAGCTTACGACAGTACTATGGCTACACCTTC.

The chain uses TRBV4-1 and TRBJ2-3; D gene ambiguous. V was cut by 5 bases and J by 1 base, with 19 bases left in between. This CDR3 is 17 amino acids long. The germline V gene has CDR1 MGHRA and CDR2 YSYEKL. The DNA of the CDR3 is TGCGCCAGCAGCTACTCAGAGGATTCCCGAGGCACAGATACGCAGTATTTT. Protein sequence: CASSYSEDSRGTDTQYF.

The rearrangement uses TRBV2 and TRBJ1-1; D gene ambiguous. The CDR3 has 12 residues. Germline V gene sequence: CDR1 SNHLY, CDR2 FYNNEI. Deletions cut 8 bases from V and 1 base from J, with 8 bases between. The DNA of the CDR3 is TGTGCCAGCGGGCAGCCGAACACTGAAGCTTTCTTT. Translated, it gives CASGQPNTEAFF. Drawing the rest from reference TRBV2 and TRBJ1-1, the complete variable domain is EPEVTQTPSHQVTQMGQEVILRCVPISNHLYFYWYRQILGQKVEFLVSFYNNEISEKSEIFDDQFSVERPDGSNFTLKIRSTKLEDSAMYFCASGQPNTEAFFGQGTRLTVV.

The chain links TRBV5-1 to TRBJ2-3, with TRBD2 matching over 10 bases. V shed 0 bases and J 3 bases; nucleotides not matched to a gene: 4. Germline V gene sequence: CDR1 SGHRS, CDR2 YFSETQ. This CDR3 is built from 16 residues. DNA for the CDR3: TGCGCCAGCAGCTTGGCTAGCGGGAGTTCTACAGATACGCAGTATTTT. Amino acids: CASSLASGSSTDTQYF.

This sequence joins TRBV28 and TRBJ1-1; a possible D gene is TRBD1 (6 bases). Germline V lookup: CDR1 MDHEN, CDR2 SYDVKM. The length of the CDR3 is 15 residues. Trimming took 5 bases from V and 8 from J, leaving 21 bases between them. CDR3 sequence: CASSGQQGLVAEAFF. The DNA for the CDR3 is TGTGCCAGCAGTGGCCAACAGGGTCTGGTGGCCGAAGCTTTCTTT.

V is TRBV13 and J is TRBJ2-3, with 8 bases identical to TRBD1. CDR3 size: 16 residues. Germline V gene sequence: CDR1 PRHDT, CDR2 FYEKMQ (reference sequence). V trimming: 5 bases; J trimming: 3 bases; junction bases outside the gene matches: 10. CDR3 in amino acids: CASSRSGQGVTDTQYF. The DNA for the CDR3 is TGTGCCAGCAGCCGATCAGGACAGGGCGTGACAGATACGCAGTATTTT.

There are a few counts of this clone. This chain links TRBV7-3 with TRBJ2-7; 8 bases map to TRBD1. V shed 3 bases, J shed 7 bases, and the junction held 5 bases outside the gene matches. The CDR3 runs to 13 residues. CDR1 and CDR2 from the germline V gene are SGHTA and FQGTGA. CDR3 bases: TGTGCCAGCAGCTTGGACAGGGCGAGGGAGCAGTACTTC. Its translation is CASSLDRAREQYF.

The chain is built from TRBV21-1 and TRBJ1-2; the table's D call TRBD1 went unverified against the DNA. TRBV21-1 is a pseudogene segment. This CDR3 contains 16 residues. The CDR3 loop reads CASSVRGLVRNYGYTF. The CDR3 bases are TGTGCCAGCAGCGTCAGGGGGCTAGTGCGTAACTATGGCTACACCTTC.

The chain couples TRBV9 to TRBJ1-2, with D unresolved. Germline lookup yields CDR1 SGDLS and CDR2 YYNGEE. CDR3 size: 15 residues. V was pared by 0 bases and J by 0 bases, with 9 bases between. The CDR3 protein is CASSVAGSSNYGYTF. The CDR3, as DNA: TGTGCCAGCAGCGTAGCAGGCAGTTCTAACTATGGCTACACCTTC.

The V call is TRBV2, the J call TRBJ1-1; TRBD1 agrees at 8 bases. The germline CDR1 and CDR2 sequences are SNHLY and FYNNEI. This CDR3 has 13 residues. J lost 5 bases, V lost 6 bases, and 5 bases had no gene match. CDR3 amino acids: CASRDWTGTEAFF. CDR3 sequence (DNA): TGTGCCAGCAGGGATTGGACAGGGACTGAAGCTTTCTTT.

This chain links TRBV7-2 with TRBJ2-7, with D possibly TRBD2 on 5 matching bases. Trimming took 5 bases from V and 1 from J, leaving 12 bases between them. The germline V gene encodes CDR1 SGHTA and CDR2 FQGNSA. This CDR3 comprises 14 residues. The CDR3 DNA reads TGTGCCAGCAGCCCGGGATCCCGGTCCTACGAGCAGTACTTC. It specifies CASSPGSRSYEQYF.

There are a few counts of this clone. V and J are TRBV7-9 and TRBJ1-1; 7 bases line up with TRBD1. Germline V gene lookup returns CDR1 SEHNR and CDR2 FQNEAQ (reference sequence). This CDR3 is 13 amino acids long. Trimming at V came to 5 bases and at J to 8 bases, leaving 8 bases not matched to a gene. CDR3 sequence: CASSLRQDREAFF. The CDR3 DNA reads TGTGCCAGCAGCCTACGACAGGACAGGGAAGCTTTCTTT.

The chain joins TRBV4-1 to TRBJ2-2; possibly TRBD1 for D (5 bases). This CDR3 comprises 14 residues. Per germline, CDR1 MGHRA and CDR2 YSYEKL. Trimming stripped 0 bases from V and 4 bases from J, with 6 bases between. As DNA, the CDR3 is TGCGCCAGCAGCCAAGACAGGGTCACCGGGGAGCTGTTTTTT. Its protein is CASSQDRVTGELFF.

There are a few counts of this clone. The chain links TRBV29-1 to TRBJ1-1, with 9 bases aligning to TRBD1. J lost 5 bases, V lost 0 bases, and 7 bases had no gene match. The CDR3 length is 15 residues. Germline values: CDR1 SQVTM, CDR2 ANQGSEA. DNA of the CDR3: TGCAGCGTTGAAGATCGACAGGGGGGAAAGACTGAAGCTTTCTTT. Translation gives CSVEDRQGGKTEAFF.

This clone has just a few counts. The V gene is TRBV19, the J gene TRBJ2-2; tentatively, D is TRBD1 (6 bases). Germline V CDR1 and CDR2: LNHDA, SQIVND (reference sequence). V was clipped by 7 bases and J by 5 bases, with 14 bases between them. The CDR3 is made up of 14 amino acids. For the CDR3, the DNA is TGTGCCAGTATGAGGGGACAAACAACCGGGGAGCTGTTTTTT. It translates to CASMRGQTTGELFF.

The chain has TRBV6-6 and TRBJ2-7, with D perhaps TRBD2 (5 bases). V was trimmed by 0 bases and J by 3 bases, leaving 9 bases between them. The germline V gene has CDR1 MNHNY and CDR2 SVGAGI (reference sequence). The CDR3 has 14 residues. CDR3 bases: TGTGCCAGCAGTTACTCGACCCGGGGCTACGAGCAGTACTTC. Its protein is CASSYSTRGYEQYF.

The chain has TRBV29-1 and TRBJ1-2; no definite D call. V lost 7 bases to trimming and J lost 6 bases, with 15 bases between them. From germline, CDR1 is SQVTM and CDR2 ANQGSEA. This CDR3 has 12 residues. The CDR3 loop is CSAREPGDGYTF. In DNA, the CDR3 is TGCAGCGCGAGGGAGCCTGGGGATGGCTACACCTTC.

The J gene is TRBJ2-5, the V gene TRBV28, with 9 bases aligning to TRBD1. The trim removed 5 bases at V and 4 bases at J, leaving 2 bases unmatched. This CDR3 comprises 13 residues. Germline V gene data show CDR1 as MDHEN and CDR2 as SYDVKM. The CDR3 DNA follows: TGTGCCAGCAGTCAACAGGGGGCAGAGACCCAGTACTTC. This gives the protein CASSQQGAETQYF.

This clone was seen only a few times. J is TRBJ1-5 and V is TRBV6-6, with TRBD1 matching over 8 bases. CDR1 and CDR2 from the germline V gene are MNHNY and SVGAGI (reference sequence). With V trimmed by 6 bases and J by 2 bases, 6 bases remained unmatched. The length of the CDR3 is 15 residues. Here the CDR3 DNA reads TGTGCCAGCAGCCCGGACAGGGTCGGCAATCAGCCCCAGCATTTT. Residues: CASSPDRVGNQPQHF.

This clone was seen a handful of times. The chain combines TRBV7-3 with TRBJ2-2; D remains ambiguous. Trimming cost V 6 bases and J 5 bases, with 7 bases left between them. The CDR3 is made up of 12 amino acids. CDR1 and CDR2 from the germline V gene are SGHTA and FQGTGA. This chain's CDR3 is CASSLATGELFF. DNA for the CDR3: TGTGCCAGCAGTCTGGCAACCGGGGAGCTGTTTTTT.

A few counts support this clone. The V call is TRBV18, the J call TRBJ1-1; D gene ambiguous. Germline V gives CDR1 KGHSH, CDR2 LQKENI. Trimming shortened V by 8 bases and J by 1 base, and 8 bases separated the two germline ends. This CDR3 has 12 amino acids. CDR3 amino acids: CASGGRNTEAFF. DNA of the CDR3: TGTGCCAGCGGAGGTCGGAACACTGAAGCTTTCTTT.